This TCR beta chain was profiled in a study of blood T cell repertoires in COVID-19. Study-wide background: The United States, Italy and Spain were the sources of the acute and convalescent COVID-19 samples.

The authors' processing: Quantification of nucleated cells was approximated via reference gene primer amplification. Sequencing used immunoSEQ multiplex PCR; TCRdb keeps in-frame clones, though not all of them. D and trimming were read from the DNA, whereas the V and J calls and clone size are those reported in that table. The table records 250,000 or so clones, roughly 91% of them present only once. The CDR3 consists of 20 residues. The V gene lost 2 bases and the J gene lost 4 bases, with 29 bases spanning the gap. Per the germline V gene, CDR1 is MDHEN and CDR2 is SYDVKM. Sequencing was performed on peripheral blood. The J gene is TRBJ1-2, the V gene TRBV28; possibly TRBD1 for D (6 bases). This receptor was obtained from a woman aged 40 to 50 who had recovered from COVID-19. This chain's CDR3 is CASSLPGGKTTGGIGYGYTF. CDR3 DNA sequence: TGTGCCAGCAGTTTACCGGGGGGCAAAACGACAGGAGGCATTGGCTATGGCTACACCTTC.